Listed below are T cell receptor beta chains from one sample, sequenced in a study of CD8+ T cells in alopecia areata. Only in-frame clones appear in the TCRdb table, and some are missing; sequencing was by immunoSEQ multiplex PCR. Here the sample spans under 95,000 clones, 60% to 80% being singletons. Source: CD8+ T cells sorted from blood, taken at approximately week 42, from a patient treated with tofacitinib. These receptors originate from a human donor with alopecia areata. The CDR3 runs from the conserved cysteine through the conserved F or W. The D gene is left open where the match is weak. A row's size may be missing; if present it is once, few, many or a size class.

TRBJ2-2 TRBV9 . once TGTGCCAGCAGCCTTAACAGGGTAGTTGACACCGGGGAGCTGTTTTTT CASSLNRVVDTGELFF
TRBJ2-7 TRBV29-1 . . TGCAGCGTTGCCTTTGTAGACAGGAGCCCCTACGAGCAGTACTTC CSVAFVDRSPYEQYF
TRBJ2-1 TRBV29-1 . . TGCAGCGTCCCCCTGGACAGAAGCTCCTACAATGAGCAGTTCTTC CSVPLDRSSYNEQFF
TRBJ2-7 TRBV7-2 TRBD2 few TGTGCCAGCAGCTTCGGGCGGGGGTCCTACGAGCAGTACTTC CASSFGRGSYEQYF
TRBJ1-5 TRBV19 . . TGTGCCAGTAGTATACAATCTTTCAATCAGCCCCAGCATTTT CASSIQSFNQPQHF
TRBJ2-1 TRBV4-1 . few TGCGCCAGCAGTCAAATGGAGGGCTCAGATAATGAGCAGTTCTTC CASSQMEGSDNEQFF
TRBJ2-4 TRBV5-6 . . TGTGCCAGCAGCTTAGGGACGAGGAACATTCAGTACTTC CASSLGTRNIQYF
TRBJ2-5 TRBV7-8 . . TGTGCCAGCAGCGCCCGGCAGACCCAGTACTTC CASSARQTQYF
TRBJ2-3 TRBV30 . . TGTGCCTGGAGTGTAGCCCTTTCGGATACGCAGTATTTT CAWSVALSDTQYF
TRBJ2-1 TRBV5-4 . . TGTGCCAGCAGCCCAGGGGGGGGCTGGGCGAGCTCCTACAATGAGCAGTTCTTC CASSPGGGWASSYNEQFF
TRBJ2-2 TRBV5-6 . . TGTGCCAGCAGCCGACGGGAGAACACCGGGGAGCTGTTTTTT CASSRRENTGELFF
TRBJ1-1 TRBV9 . once TGTGCCAGCAGCGAAACGGGGGATCCTGAAGCTTTCTTT CASSETGDPEAFF
TRBJ2-1 TRBV13 . few TGTGCCAGCAGATTAAGCCTGGGTATTTCCTACAATGAGCAGTTCTTC CASRLSLGISYNEQFF
TRBJ2-2 TRBV27 TRBD2 once TGTGCCAGCAGTTTAGTGACTAGCGGGGGGTTGAACACCGGGGAGCTGTTTTTT CASSLVTSGGLNTGELFF
TRBJ2-1 TRBV29-1 TRBD2 few TGCAGTCTGGGGGGGAGCTCCTACAATGAGCAGTTCTTC CSLGGSSYNEQFF
TRBJ2-7 TRBV7-9 . . TGTGCCAGCAGCCAAGCCTACGAGCAGTACTTC CASSQAYEQYF
TRBJ1-1 TRBV19 . . TGTGCCAGTAGTATGCGTTCTGGGGGTGAAGCTTTCTTT CASSMRSGGEAFF
TRBJ1-1 TRBV7-9 . . TGTGCCAGCAGCAAGAAAACAGGTCCTTGGACTGAAGCTTTCTTT CASSKKTGPWTEAFF
TRBJ2-7 TRBV7-8 . . TGTGCCAGCAGCTTAGTGGGTCAAGCCTACGAGCAGTACTTC CASSLVGQAYEQYF
TRBJ1-2 TRBV7-9 . . TGTGCCAGCAGCTCCAGGGGCGCCCTTAACTATGGCTACACCTTC CASSSRGALNYGYTF
TRBJ2-5 TRBV6-5 . . TGTGCCAGCAGTTCCGGACAAGAGACCCAGTACTTC CASSSGQETQYF
TRBJ2-3 TRBV9 . . TGTGCCAGCAGCCCAGCCGGACAGACATCCACAGATACGCAGTATTTT CASSPAGQTSTDTQYF
TRBJ1-1 TRBV29-1 . . TGCAGCGTTACCCGCGGGGGTGGGAACACTGAAGCTTTCTTT CSVTRGGGNTEAFF
TRBJ1-2 TRBV29-1 . . TGCAGCGCGCTGGGAGGGGACCTTCGACCCCTCGCTAACTATGGCTACACCTTC CSALGGDLRPLANYGYTF
TRBJ2-1 TRBV4-3 TRBD2 . TGCGCCAGCAGCCAAATGACTAGCTTGGCCTACAATGAGCAGTTCTTC CASSQMTSLAYNEQFF
TRBJ1-2 TRBV6-5 . . TGTGCCAGCAGTTACGCCGGGGGGTTCTATGGCTACACCTTC CASSYAGGFYGYTF
TRBJ1-4 TRBV4-3 . once TGCGCCAGCAGCCAAGCCTTACTTGCAACTAATGAAAAACTGTTTTTT CASSQALLATNEKLFF
TRBJ1-2 TRBV29-1 . . TGCAGCGTTGTTCTCAGCGCGGGGGGAGGCTACACCTTC CSVVLSAGGGYTF
TRBJ1-2 TRBV29-1 . few TGCAGCTGTGCAGAGCTTAGCGGGGCTGGCTACACCTTC CSCAELSGAGYTF
TRBJ2-7 TRBV13 TRBD1 . TGTGCCAGCAGCAATAAACAGGGGGACTCCTACGAGCAGTACTTC CASSNKQGDSYEQYF
TRBJ1-2 TRBV19 . few TGTGCCAGTAGTAATGGGATTAACTATGGCTACACCTTC CASSNGINYGYTF